The following is a T cell receptor beta chain sequence with its context. Its antigen is not yet known. Per-base quality was not reported, and no clone a single base away is much larger than it. These data originate in a study of somatic mutations in cytotoxic T cells in rheumatoid arthritis (dated by TCRdb to 2016 to 2017). About the study as a whole: Some V beta antibody-stained T-cell populations were flow-sorted on a FACSAria II or Sony SH800 at nearly 100% purity, and sorted V beta1+ cells also underwent TCRB sequencing. In newly diagnosed rheumatoid arthritis without treatment, the study examined if expanded CD8+ T-cell clones harbor somatic mutations, relying on TCRB deep sequencing to characterize clonality. TCRB deep sequencing was performed for approximately 61 rheumatoid arthritis patients and around 22 healthy controls. Patients and controls did not essentially differ in median age, which was nearly identical between the groups. What the research found in general, with its limitations: CD8+ T-cell clonality in rheumatoid arthritis patients was not significantly different from that in age-matched healthy controls. The antigen targets of the expanded CD8+ clones were unknown, and absence from virus-specific databases did not rule out viral specificity. Several identical CD8+ TCRB sequences were found in both blood and synovial fluid, and in about an eighth of the 65 patients the largest CD8+ clone exceeded 20% of CD8+ cells. Healthy controls showed no age-related increase in CD8+ clonality, whereas patients did (Spearman r=0.49). The finding that TRBV07 was slightly underrepresented in patients was left unadjusted for multiple comparisons.

Cut back by 1 base and 4 bases, the V and J ends lie 11 bases apart. CDR1 MNHEY and CDR2 SMNVEV are derived from the germline V gene (reference sequence). The CDR3 runs 14 amino acids, cysteine and phenylalanine included. This entry keeps only the CDR3 DNA: 42 bases, framed from base 1. With a median age of approximately 56 years (range about 21-75) and approximately 55% female, the healthy controls consisted of over 15 blood donors whose buffy coats were used. CD4+ and CD8+ cells were isolated by positive magnetic bead selection on an AutoMACS, and purity was checked by flow cytometry. Isolation of peripheral blood mononuclear cells was done through Ficoll-Paque PLUS density gradient separation. Nucleospin Tissue or Tissue XS kits were used to extract DNA from CD4-enriched, CD8-enriched or PBMC samples, and a Qubit 2.0 fluorometer was used for quantification. Sequencing of TCRB CDR3 was done on genomic DNA with the immunoSEQ assay. The authors' pipeline ran thus. Only productive TCRB rearrangements were included in the analyses. Clonality was expressed as a Shannon entropy-based productive clonality index, with each clone defined by a unique TCRB CDR3 sequence. The template counts of each clone relative to the total templates per sample were used to calculate repertoire overlap between two samples. V-gene usage from TCRB sequencing and V-gene usage measured by flow cytometry were correlated (Spearman r of roughly 0.56). TCRdb retrieved this table from immuneACCESS and kept in-frame rearrangements only. Not all clones are present; in checked studies, unresolved V genes account for under half, and no reason is known for the remainder. The V and J calls and clone size come from that table; D and trimming were worked out from the DNA. A total of some 25,000 clones appear in this sample, 82% of them only once. Roughly 5% of the sample belongs to the ten largest clones.

The rearranged chain carries TRBV27 and TRBJ2-7; matching of 5 bases hints at TRBD1 as the D gene. Material: CD8+ T cells sorted from blood. This clonotype was obtained from a man aged 50 or older in good health. The DNA is TGTGCCAGCAGTTTATTTTCAGGGTGGTACGAGCAGTACTTC. Translated, this is CASSLFSGWYEQYF.